This T cell receptor beta chain was recovered during a study of blood T cell repertoires in COVID-19. The method was immunoSEQ multiplex PCR; TCRdb's version includes in-frame clones alone and lacks a portion of them. Of under 250,000 clones in the sample, 89% are singletons; the top ten hold around 6.9%. V lost 3 bases to trimming and J lost 4 bases; unmatched junction nucleotides: 5. Germline V gene lookup returns CDR1 LGHNT and CDR2 FRNRAP. The CDR3 covers 14 residues. The clonotype originates from a man in his 60s who had recovered from COVID-19. The gene calls are TRBV12-5 and TRBJ2-5; the match to TRBD1 covers 7 bases. Sequencing was performed on peripheral blood. The CDR3 sequence: CASGLGTEGETQYF. The DNA for the CDR3 is TGTGCTAGTGGTTTAGGGACAGAGGGAGAGACCCAGTACTTC.